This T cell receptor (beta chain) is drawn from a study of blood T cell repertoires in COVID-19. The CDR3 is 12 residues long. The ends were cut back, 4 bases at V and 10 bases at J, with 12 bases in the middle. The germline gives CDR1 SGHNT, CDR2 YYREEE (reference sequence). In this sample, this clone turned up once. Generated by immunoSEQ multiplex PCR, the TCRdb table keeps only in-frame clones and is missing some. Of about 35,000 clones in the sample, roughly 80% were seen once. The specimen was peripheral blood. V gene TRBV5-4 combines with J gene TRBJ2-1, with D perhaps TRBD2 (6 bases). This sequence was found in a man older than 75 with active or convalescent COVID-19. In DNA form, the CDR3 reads TGTGCCAGCAGCAAACCTACTAGCGAGCAGTTCTTC. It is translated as CASSKPTSEQFF.